The clone carrying this T cell receptor (beta chain) has a handful of counts. One entry per CDR3 protein results from TCRdb running MiXCR on the 5' RACE reads. Among approximately 50,000 distinct CDR3 sequences listed, 11% were seen once. The data stem from a study of early T cells in non-severe SARS-CoV-2 infection. Study-level information: Sequencing of bulk RNA from unsorted whole blood was done, without chain pairing.

The source of this sequence is an adult who was a healthcare worker with PCR-confirmed SARS-CoV-2 infection or an uninfected control (not recorded which). The material sequenced was whole blood.

The DNA of the CDR3 is TGTGCCAGCAGCTTATCCCACCGGGAGACAGATACGCAGTATTTT. It codes for CASSLSHRETDTQYF. V gene TRBV13 combines with J gene TRBJ2-3; D is possibly TRBD2 (6 bases). This CDR3 comprises 15 residues. V was pared by 2 bases and J by 3 bases, with 12 bases between. Germline V gene lookup returns CDR1 PRHDT and CDR2 FYEKMQ (reference sequence).